This TCR beta chain was sequenced in a study of OX40 agonist ivuxolimab in advanced cancers. As for the study in general: Intravenous ivuxolimab was administered to patients every 2 weeks at 0.01 to 10 mg/kg. Study-wide results and limits: At 0.1 to 3.0 mg/kg and by week 6, CD4+ and CD8+ T cells in the blood had expanded clonally.

Remarks on this clone: Antigen: not known.

The data were produced by immunoSEQ multiplex PCR, yet TCRdb's version contains in-frame clones alone and is incomplete. The data hold 60,000 or so clones, with around 93% observed a single time. The clonotype originates from an adult with an advanced solid tumor such as melanoma, head and neck, liver or kidney cancer. The source was CD4+ or CD8+ T cells sorted from blood, collected in a trial of the OX40 agonist ivuxolimab.

CDR3 residues: CASSPGLRATEQYF. The CDR3 nucleotides read TGTGCCAGCAGTCCCGGGTTAAGGGCAACCGAGCAGTACTTC. The chain has TRBV27 and TRBJ2-7; D not certain. In germline, CDR1 is MNHEY, CDR2 SMNVEV (reference sequence). This CDR3 comprises 14 residues. Trimming took off 5 bases at V and 6 bases at J, with 17 bases between the two ends.